The 19 T cell receptor beta chains listed next were all sequenced from one sample in a study of T cell repertoires in cytomegalovirus infection. Their antigens are not known. MiXCR, applied by TCRdb to the reads, yields one record per CDR3 protein. The sample has roughly 350,000 distinct CDR3 sequences, about 34% seen once; the top ten hold approximately 12%. Specimen: cultured PBMCs, collected from culture after CMV antigen stimulation. The origin of the receptors is a human donor in good health (CMV status not recorded). Some clones in this sample may be carry-over from other donors' samples.

The chain employs TRBV14 and TRBJ2-7, with TRBD1 as a possible D gene (6 bases). V lost 1 base to trimming and J lost 7 bases, with 14 bases between them. The V gene's germline CDR1 is SGHDN and CDR2 FVKESK. The length of the CDR3 is 14 residues. CDR3 in DNA: TGTGCCAGCAGCCAAGGGGGTACAGGGAGTGAGCAGTACTTC. It is translated as CASSQGGTGSEQYF.

The CDR3 here is CASSASVEQYV. The CDR3 nucleotides read TGTGCCAGCAGCGCTTCGGTCGAGCAGTACGTC. The V call is TRBV7-8, the J call TRBJ2-7; the D is unclear. Germline CDR1 reads SGHVS; CDR2 reads FQNEAQ. The V gene lost 5 bases and the J gene lost 6 bases, with 8 bases spanning the gap. The length of the CDR3 is 11 residues.

This clonotype has just a few counts. The chain is built from TRBV19 and TRBJ2-1; 11 bases align to TRBD2. This CDR3 contains 16 residues. The germline CDR1 and CDR2 sequences are LNHDA and SQIVND (reference sequence). V shed 1 base and J 3 bases; nucleotides not matched to a gene: 2. DNA for the CDR3: TGTGCCAGTAGTATAGTTGGACTAGCGGGCTACAATGAGCAGTTCTTC. Translated: CASSIVGLAGYNEQFF.

This clonotype was seen many times. The chain recombines TRBV20-1 with TRBJ2-3, with TRBD2 as a possible D gene (5 bases). Between the trimmed V and J ends, which lost 7 bases and 4 bases, there was a span of 12 bases. Germline V lookup: CDR1 DFQATT, CDR2 SNEGSKA (reference sequence). The length of the CDR3 is 12 residues. CDR3 sequence (DNA): TGCAGTGGAGGGCCGCTGCCAGATACGCAGTATTTT. Translated: CSGGPLPDTQYF.

This clonotype was picked up a small number of times. V is TRBV6-6 and J is TRBJ2-7; 9 nucleotides align to TRBD2. This CDR3 is built from 14 residues. Germline CDR1 is MNHNY and CDR2 is SVGAGI (reference sequence). V dropped 5 bases and J dropped 7; count of bases not matched to a gene: 9. The CDR3 here is CASSPSGESGEQYF. CDR3 DNA sequence: TGTGCCAGCAGTCCTAGCGGGGAGTCAGGGGAGCAGTACTTC.

The chain employs TRBV28 and TRBJ1-4; no definite D call. The CDR3 length is 13 residues. Looked up from germline, CDR1 is MDHEN and CDR2 is SYDVKM. V was shortened by 8 bases and J by 4 bases, with 11 bases between the two germline ends. In DNA, the CDR3 is TGTGCCAGCGGGGATTTGGTTAATGAAAAACTGTTTTTT. Amino acid sequence: CASGDLVNEKLFF.

The gene calls are TRBV19 and TRBJ1-2; no clear D gene. In germline, CDR1 is LNHDA, CDR2 SQIVND (reference sequence). With 2 bases removed from V and 0 bases from J, the gap between germline ends came to 13 bases. The CDR3 extends over 16 amino acids. CDR3 bases: TGTGCCAGTAGTATATCGAGGTACAGATCTAACTATGGCTACACCTTC. It translates to CASSISRYRSNYGYTF.

This clonotype was observed at least ten times. The chain links TRBV7-2 to TRBJ2-7; 7 nucleotides line up with TRBD1. CDR3 length: 14 residues. Looked up from germline, CDR1 is SGHTA and CDR2 is FQGNSA. Losses at the gene ends were 5 bases for V and 3 bases for J; bases not matched to a gene: 7. CDR3 amino acids: CASSPRDSLYEQYF. The CDR3 DNA reads TGTGCCAGCAGCCCTCGGGACAGCCTCTACGAGCAGTACTTC.

The chain links TRBV11-3 to TRBJ2-3; 8 nucleotides match TRBD2. Per the germline V gene, CDR1 is SGHNT and CDR2 is YENEEA. This CDR3 comprises 19 residues. Trimming removed 4 bases from V and 2 bases from J; junction bases left unmatched: 17. DNA for the CDR3: TGTGCCAGCAGCTCCCCTAGGCGGGAGGCCACTTTATCCACAGATACGCAGTATTTT. Protein sequence: CASSSPRREATLSTDTQYF.

V usage is TRBV27 and J usage is TRBJ2-3, with a possible D match to TRBD2 (5 bases). Germline assignment: CDR1 MNHEY and CDR2 SMNVEV (reference sequence). V was trimmed by 3 bases and J by 0 bases, leaving 13 bases between them. The CDR3 loop spans 16 amino acids. CDR3 residues: CASSLSIERSTDTQYF. The DNA of the CDR3 is TGTGCCAGCAGTTTGTCTATAGAGCGGAGCACAGATACGCAGTATTTT.

This clonotype was seen more than once but under ten times. The genes are TRBV7-9 and TRBJ2-1; D may match TRBD1 or TRBD2 (6 bases each). The germline CDR1 and CDR2 sequences are SEHNR and FQNEAQ (reference sequence). The CDR3 consists of 16 residues. With 3 bases removed from V and 0 bases from J, the gap between germline ends came to 12 bases. CDR3 nucleotides: TGTGCCAGCAGCTTGACCAGGGGACTCTCCTACAATGAGCAGTTCTTC. This gives the protein CASSLTRGLSYNEQFF.

This clonotype was counted ten times or more. The genes are TRBV7-2 and TRBJ2-1; 9 bases align to TRBD1. V lost 5 bases and J lost 4; bases outside the gene matches: 6. The CDR3 is 15 amino acids. CDR1 is SGHTA, CDR2 FQGNSA, per germline. This chain's CDR3 is CASSRGQGTYNEQFF. The CDR3 nucleotides are TGTGCCAGCAGCCGGGGACAGGGAACTTACAATGAGCAGTTCTTC.

The chain carries TRBV7-3 and TRBJ2-1, with D hard to call. V was trimmed by 2 bases and J by 2 bases, leaving 7 bases between them. This CDR3 comprises 14 residues. The germline V gene has CDR1 SGHTA and CDR2 FQGTGA. CDR3 residues: CASSLYGPYNEQFF. CDR3 DNA sequence: TGTGCCAGCAGCTTATATGGACCCTACAATGAGCAGTTCTTC.

The rearrangement joins TRBV19 to TRBJ1-1; no clear D. CDR3 size: 13 residues. V lost 3 bases, J lost 4 bases, and 9 bases lay in between. From germline, CDR1 is LNHDA and CDR2 SQIVND (reference sequence). CDR3 sequence reads: CASSILLGTEAFF. The CDR3 nucleotides read TGTGCCAGTAGTATTCTCCTCGGCACTGAAGCTTTCTTT.

This clonotype has just a few counts. The rearrangement links TRBV29-1 to TRBJ2-1; either TRBD1 or TRBD2 may fit D (5 bases each). Germline V gives CDR1 SQVTM, CDR2 ANQGSEA. The V gene lost 7 bases and the J gene lost 4 bases, with 14 bases spanning the gap. The CDR3 has 13 residues. CDR3 nucleotides: TGCAGCGGGACCGGGACGTTATACAATGAGCAGTTCTTC. It is translated as CSGTGTLYNEQFF.

This sequence joins TRBV15 and TRBJ2-1; 9 positions match TRBD2. Germline trimming cut 6 bases from V and 4 bases from J; bases unmatched to any gene: 7. CDR3 length: 15 residues. In germline, CDR1 is LNHNV, CDR2 YYDKDF (reference sequence). CDR3 DNA: TGTGCCACCAGAAGCCTAGCGGGAAAGTACAATGAGCAGTTCTTC. Amino acids: CATRSLAGKYNEQFF.

This clonotype has a handful of counts. The chain employs TRBV28 and TRBJ1-5; D gene unclear. Trimming shortened V by 2 bases and J by 0 bases, and 14 bases separated the two germline ends. The CDR3 sequence is 17 residues long. The V gene's germline CDR1 is MDHEN and CDR2 SYDVKM. The CDR3 here is CASSLIPVLYSNQPQHF. The DNA for the CDR3 is TGTGCCAGCAGTTTAATTCCGGTCTTATATAGCAATCAGCCCCAGCATTTT.

This clonotype was observed many times. The rearrangement joins TRBV7-2 to TRBJ1-4; TRBD1 might be the D (6 bases). V lost 1 base to trimming and J lost 4 bases, with 10 bases between them. Germline V gives CDR1 SGHTA, CDR2 FQGNSA. CDR3 length: 15 amino acids. CDR3 region: CASSLEGRGNEKLFF. The CDR3 DNA is TGTGCCAGCAGCTTAGAGGGCAGGGGTAATGAAAAACTGTTTTTT.

This clonotype was counted a few times. The V call is TRBV7-2, the J call TRBJ2-7, with 8 bases identical to TRBD1. CDR3 length equals 14 residues. Germline values: CDR1 SGHTA, CDR2 FQGNSA. The V and J ends lost 5 bases and 2 bases, in that order; junction bases with no gene match: 5. CDR3 bases: TGTGCCAGCAGCCCCCAGACAGGGGCCTACGAGCAGTACTTC. Protein product: CASSPQTGAYEQYF.